The clone carrying this TCR beta chain was seen a few times. No antigen is known for it. This CDR3 has 15 amino acids. J was trimmed by 2 bases and V by 2 bases; bases with no gene match: 8. CDR1 is GTSNPN and CDR2 is SVGIG in the germline V gene (reference sequence). The study ran its PCR with 60 Vbeta and 13 Jbeta primers. Only in-frame clones appear in the TCRdb table, and some are missing; sequencing was by immunoSEQ multiplex PCR. This table holds roughly 100,000 clones, roughly 15% found once. This sample is part of a study of cytomegalovirus exposure and HLA in healthy donors. Study-level points and caveats: Analyzed later, association rates of TCRs varied across HLA loci, with DRB1 most and HLA-C fewest.

This chain uses TRBV30 with TRBJ2-7; 8 bases line up with TRBD1. The clonotype was recovered from a female donor in good health and CMV-seronegative. The specimen was PBMCs. The CDR3 nucleotides are TGTGCCTGGAGTCCCACAGGGGGGAGAGCCTACGAGCAGTACTTC. The encoded protein is CAWSPTGGRAYEQYF.